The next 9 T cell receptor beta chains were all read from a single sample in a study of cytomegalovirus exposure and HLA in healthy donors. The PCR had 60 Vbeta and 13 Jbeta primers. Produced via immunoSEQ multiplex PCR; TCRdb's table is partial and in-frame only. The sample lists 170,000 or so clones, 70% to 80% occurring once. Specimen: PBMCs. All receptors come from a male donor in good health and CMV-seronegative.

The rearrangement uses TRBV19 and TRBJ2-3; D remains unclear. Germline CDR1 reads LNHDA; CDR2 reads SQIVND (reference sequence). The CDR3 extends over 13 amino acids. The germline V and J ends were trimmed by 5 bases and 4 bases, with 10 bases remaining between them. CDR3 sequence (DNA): TGTGCCAGTAGTCTCCGCCGGGCAGATACGCAGTATTTT. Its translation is CASSLRRADTQYF.

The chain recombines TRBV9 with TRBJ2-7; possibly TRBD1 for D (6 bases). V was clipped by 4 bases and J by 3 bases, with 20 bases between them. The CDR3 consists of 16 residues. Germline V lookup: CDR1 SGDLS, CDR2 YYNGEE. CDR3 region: CASSLKTLTGGYEQYF. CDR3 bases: TGTGCCAGCAGCCTAAAAACCCTGACAGGAGGCTACGAGCAGTACTTC. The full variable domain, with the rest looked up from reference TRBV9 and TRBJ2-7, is DSGVTQTPKHLITATGQRVTLRCSPRSGDLSVYWYQQSLDQGLQFLIQYYNGEERAKGNILERFSAQQFPDLHSELNLSSLELGDSALYFCASSLKTLTGGYEQYFGPGTRLTVT.

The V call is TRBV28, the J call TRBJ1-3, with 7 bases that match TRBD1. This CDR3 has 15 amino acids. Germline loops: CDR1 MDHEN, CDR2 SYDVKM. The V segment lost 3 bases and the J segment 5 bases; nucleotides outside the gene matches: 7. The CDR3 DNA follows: TGTGCCAGCAGTTTGTATAACAGGGGCAGAAACACCATATATTTT. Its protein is CASSLYNRGRNTIYF. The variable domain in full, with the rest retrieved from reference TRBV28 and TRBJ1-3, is DVKVTQSSRYLVKRTGEKVFLECVQDMDHENMFWYRQDPGLGLRLIYFSYDVKMKEKGDIPEGYSVSREKKERFSLILESASTNQTSMYLCASSLYNRGRNTIYFGEGSWLTVV.

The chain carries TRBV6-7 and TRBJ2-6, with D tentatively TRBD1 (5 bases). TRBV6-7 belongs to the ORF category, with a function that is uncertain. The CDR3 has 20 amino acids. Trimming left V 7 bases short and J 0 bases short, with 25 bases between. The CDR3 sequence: CASNFSDKGKRGSGANVLTF. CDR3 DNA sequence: TGTGCCAGCAACTTTTCGGACAAAGGGAAACGAGGCTCTGGGGCCAACGTCCTGACTTTC.

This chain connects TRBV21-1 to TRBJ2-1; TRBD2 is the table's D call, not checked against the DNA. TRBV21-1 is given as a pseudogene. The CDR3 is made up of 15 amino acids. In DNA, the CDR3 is TGTGCCAGCAGCTTTACTAGCAAACGTTACAATGAGCAGTTCTTC. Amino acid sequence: CASSFTSKRYNEQFF.

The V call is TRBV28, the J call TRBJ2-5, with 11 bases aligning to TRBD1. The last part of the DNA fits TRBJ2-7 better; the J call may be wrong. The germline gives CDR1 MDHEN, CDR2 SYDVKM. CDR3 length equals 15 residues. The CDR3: CASSLGTGGAYEQYF. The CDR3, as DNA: TGTGCCAGCAGTTTAGGGACAGGGGGAGCCTACGAGCAGTACTTC.

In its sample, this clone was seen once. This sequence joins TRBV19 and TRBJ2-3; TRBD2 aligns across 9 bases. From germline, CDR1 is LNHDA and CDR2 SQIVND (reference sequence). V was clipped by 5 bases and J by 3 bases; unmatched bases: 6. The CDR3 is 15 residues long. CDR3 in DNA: TGTGCCAGTAGTTCCGGGACTAGCAGGACAGATACGCAGTATTTT. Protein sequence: CASSSGTSRTDTQYF.

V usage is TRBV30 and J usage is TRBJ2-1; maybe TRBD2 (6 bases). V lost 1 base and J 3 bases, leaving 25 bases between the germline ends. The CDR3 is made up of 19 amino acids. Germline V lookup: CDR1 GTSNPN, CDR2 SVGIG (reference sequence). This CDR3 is CAWSGFSGTSEGLYNEQFF. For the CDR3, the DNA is TGTGCCTGGAGTGGATTTAGCGGAACCTCTGAGGGCCTCTACAATGAGCAGTTCTTC.

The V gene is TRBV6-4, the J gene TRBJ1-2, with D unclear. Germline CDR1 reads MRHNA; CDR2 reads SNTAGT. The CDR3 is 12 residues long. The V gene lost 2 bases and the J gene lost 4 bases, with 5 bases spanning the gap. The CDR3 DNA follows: TGTGCCAGCAGTGACGGGAGCTATGGCTACACCTTC. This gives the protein CASSDGSYGYTF.